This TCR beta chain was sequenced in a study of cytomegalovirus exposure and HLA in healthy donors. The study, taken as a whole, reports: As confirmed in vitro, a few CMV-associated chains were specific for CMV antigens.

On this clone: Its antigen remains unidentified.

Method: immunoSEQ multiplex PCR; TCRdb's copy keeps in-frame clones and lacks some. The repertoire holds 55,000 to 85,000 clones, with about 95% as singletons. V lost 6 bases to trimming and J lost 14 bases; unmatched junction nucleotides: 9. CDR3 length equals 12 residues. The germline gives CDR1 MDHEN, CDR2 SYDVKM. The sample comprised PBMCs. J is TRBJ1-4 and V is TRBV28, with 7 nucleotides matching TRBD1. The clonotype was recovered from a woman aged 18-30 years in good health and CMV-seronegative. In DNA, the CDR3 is TGTGCCAGCAGCGTTAGGGGGACAGATCTGTTTTTT. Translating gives CASSVRGTDLFF.